The 8 T cell receptor beta chains below were found in one sample sequenced in a study of blood T cell repertoires in COVID-19. The protocol was immunoSEQ multiplex PCR, while the TCRdb copy is restricted to in-frame clones and leaves out a portion. The data show some 150,000 clones, 79% seen once. Sequenced: peripheral blood. The receptors come from a man between 50 and 59 years old with active or convalescent COVID-19.

CDR3 region: CASSLTSGRHVRADTQYF. CDR3 bases: TGTGCCAGCAGTCTCACTAGCGGGAGGCATGTACGGGCAGATACGCAGTATTTT. V usage is TRBV28 and J usage is TRBJ2-3, with TRBD2 matching 12 bases. The trim removed 5 bases at V and 4 bases at J, leaving 13 bases unmatched. CDR3 length: 18 amino acids. Germline CDR1 MDHEN, CDR2 SYDVKM.

The chain carries TRBV28 and TRBJ2-6; 8 bases fit TRBD1. CDR1 and CDR2 (germline): MDHEN, SYDVKM. V shed 3 bases, J shed 3 bases, and the junction held 7 bases outside the gene matches. The CDR3 is 17 amino acids. The CDR3 here is CASSFRGLPGGANVLTF. The CDR3 region has the DNA TGTGCCAGCAGTTTCAGGGGGCTCCCAGGTGGGGCCAACGTCCTGACTTTC.

The rearrangement joins TRBV2 to TRBJ1-5, with a tentative D call TRBD1 (5 bases). CDR1 and CDR2 (germline): SNHLY, FYNNEI. The CDR3 has 15 amino acids. The ends were cut back, 1 base at V and 6 bases at J, with 13 bases in the middle. Here the CDR3 reads CASSEGRAFGQPQHF. In DNA, the CDR3 is TGTGCCAGCAGTGAAGGCAGGGCGTTTGGTCAGCCCCAGCATTTT.

This sequence joins TRBV7-2 and TRBJ2-2; 11 nucleotides match TRBD2. J was trimmed by 5 bases and V by 0 bases; bases with no gene match: 2. Germline values: CDR1 SGHTA, CDR2 FQGNSA. This CDR3 has 16 amino acids. The CDR3 DNA follows: TGTGCCAGCAGCTTAGCGAGACTAGCGGGAACCGGGGAGCTGTTTTTT. Residues: CASSLARLAGTGELFF.

J is TRBJ1-5 and V is TRBV19; 11 positions agree with TRBD1. In germline, CDR1 is LNHDA, CDR2 SQIVND (reference sequence). The CDR3 extends over 13 amino acids. Trimming removed 7 bases from V and 6 bases from J; junction bases left unmatched: 2. CDR3 DNA sequence: TGTGCCAGTACCGGGACAGGGGGTCAGCCCCAGCATTTT. Amino acid sequence: CASTGTGGQPQHF.

This rearrangement joins TRBV7-9 to TRBJ1-1, with D perhaps matching TRBD1 (6 bases). CDR1 is SEHNR, CDR2 FQNEAQ, per germline (reference sequence). With 3 bases removed from V and 6 bases from J, the gap between germline ends came to 14 bases. The CDR3 length is 14 residues. CDR3 DNA: TGTGCCAGCAGCTTCACAGGGCGAGGGGCTGAAGCTTTCTTT. Amino acid sequence: CASSFTGRGAEAFF.

The rearrangement links TRBV10-2 to TRBJ2-5; a weak D match, TRBD2 (7 bases). This CDR3 spans 14 amino acids. V was shortened by 2 bases and J by 5 bases, with 12 bases between the two germline ends. The germline CDR1 and CDR2 sequences are WSHSY and SAAADI. CDR3 in amino acids: CASSEGGAAETQYF. The CDR3 region has the DNA TGCGCCAGCAGTGAGGGGGGGGCTGCGGAGACCCAGTACTTC.

This chain links TRBV30 with TRBJ1-5; D is unresolved. The CDR3 extends over 13 amino acids. CDR1 is GTSNPN and CDR2 is SVGIG in the germline V gene (reference sequence). V lost 5 bases to trimming and J lost 6 bases, with 14 bases between them. CDR3 region: CAWASNLVQPQHF. The CDR3 DNA reads TGTGCCTGGGCTAGCAACCTCGTTCAGCCCCAGCATTTT.